This entry lists 4 T cell receptor beta chains sequenced from one sample in a study of blood T cell repertoires in COVID-19. Some clones are missing from TCRdb's copy, which holds only in-frame ones; the method was immunoSEQ multiplex PCR. Of tens of thousands of clones listed, over 75% are singletons. The sequencing sample was made of peripheral blood. These receptors were obtained from a man in his 60s with active or convalescent COVID-19.

Only one count was recorded for this clone. This chain joins TRBV7-9 and TRBJ2-5; D might be TRBD2 (5 bases). The germline CDR1 and CDR2 sequences are SEHNR and FQNEAQ (reference sequence). The CDR3 is 11 residues long. The ends were cut back, 5 bases at V and 5 bases at J, with 6 bases in the middle. The CDR3 is CASSRGETQYF. Here the CDR3 DNA reads TGTGCCAGCAGCCGAGGGGAGACCCAGTACTTC.

V usage is TRBV4-1 and J usage is TRBJ1-1, with D unclear. Germline values: CDR1 MGHRA, CDR2 YSYEKL. V was pared by 1 base and J by 1 base, with 7 bases between. The CDR3 runs 14 residues. CDR3 loop: CASSQVSGNTEAFF. DNA for the CDR3: TGCGCCAGCAGCCAAGTCTCCGGGAACACTGAAGCTTTCTTT.

The rearrangement joins TRBV7-8 to TRBJ1-2, with D perhaps TRBD1 (5 bases). V was shortened by 5 bases and J by 6 bases, with 16 bases between the two germline ends. Germline loops: CDR1 SGHVS, CDR2 FQNEAQ. This CDR3 contains 14 residues. For the CDR3, the DNA is TGTGCCAGCAGCCGGGACTCACCGGGTGATGGCTACACCTTC. Protein sequence: CASSRDSPGDGYTF.

The gene calls are TRBV7-6 and TRBJ2-2; 12 positions match TRBD2. The germline CDR1 and CDR2 sequences are SGHVS and FNYEAQ. The CDR3 is 16 residues long. Trimming at V came to 6 bases and at J to 5 bases, leaving 7 bases not matched to a gene. The CDR3 spells CASSASTSGGTGELFF. CDR3 coding DNA: TGTGCCAGCAGTGCTTCGACTAGCGGGGGAACCGGGGAGCTGTTTTTT.